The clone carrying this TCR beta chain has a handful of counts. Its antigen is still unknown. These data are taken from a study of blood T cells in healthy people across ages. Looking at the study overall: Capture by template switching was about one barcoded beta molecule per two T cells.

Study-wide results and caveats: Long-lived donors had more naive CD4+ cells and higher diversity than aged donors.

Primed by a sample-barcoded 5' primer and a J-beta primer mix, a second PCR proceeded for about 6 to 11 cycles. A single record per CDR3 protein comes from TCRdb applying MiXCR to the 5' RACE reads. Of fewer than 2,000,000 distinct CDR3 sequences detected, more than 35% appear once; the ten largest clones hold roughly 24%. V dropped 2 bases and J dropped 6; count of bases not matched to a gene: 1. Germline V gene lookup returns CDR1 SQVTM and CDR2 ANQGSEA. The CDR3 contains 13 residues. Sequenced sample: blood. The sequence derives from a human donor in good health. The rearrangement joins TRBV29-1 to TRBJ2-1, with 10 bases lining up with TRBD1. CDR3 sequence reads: CSVERTGGNEQFF. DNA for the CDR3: TGCAGCGTTGAAAGGACAGGGGGCAATGAGCAGTTCTTC.